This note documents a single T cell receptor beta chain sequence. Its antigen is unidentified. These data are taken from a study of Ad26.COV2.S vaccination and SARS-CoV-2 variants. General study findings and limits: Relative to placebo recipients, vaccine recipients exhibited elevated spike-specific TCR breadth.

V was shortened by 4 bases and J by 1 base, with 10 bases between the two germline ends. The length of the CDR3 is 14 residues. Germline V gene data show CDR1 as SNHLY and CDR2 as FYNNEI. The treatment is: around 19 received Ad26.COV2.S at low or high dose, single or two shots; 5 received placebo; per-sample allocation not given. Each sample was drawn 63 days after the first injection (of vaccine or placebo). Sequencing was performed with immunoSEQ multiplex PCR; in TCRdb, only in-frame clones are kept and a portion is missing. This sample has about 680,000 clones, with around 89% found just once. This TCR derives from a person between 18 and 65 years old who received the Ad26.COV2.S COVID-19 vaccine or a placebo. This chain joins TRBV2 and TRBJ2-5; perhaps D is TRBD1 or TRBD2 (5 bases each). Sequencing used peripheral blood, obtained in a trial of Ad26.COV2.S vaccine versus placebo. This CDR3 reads CASSGRGFQETQYF. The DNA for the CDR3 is TGTGCCAGCAGTGGTCGGGGCTTCCAAGAGACCCAGTACTTC.